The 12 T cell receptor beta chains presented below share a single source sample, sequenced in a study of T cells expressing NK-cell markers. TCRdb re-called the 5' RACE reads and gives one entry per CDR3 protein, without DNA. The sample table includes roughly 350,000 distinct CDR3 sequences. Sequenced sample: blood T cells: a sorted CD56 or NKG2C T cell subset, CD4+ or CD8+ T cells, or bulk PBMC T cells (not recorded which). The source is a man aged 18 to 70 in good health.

The CDR3 is CASSSAPRSGTNYEQYF. This chain links TRBV5-1 with TRBJ2-7; TCRdb's D gene call, TRBD1, goes unchecked for lack of DNA. There are 17 residues in the CDR3. Germline V gene data show CDR1 as SGHRS and CDR2 as YFSETQ.

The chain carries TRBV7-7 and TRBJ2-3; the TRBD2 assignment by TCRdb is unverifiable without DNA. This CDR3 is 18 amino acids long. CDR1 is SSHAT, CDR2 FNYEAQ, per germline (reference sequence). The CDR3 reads CASSHGLAGPREDDTQYF.

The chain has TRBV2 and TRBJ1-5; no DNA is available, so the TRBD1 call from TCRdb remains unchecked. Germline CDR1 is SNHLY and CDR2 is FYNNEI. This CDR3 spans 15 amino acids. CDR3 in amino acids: CASRVGGISSQPQHF.

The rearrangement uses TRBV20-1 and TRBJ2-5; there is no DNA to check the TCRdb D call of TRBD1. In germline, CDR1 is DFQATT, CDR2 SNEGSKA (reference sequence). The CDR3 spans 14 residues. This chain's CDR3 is CSARWGGPFETQYF.

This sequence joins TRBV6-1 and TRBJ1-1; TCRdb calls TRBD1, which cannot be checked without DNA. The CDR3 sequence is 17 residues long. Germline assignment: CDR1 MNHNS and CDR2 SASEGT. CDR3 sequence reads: CASRPHPGSGSDTEAFF.

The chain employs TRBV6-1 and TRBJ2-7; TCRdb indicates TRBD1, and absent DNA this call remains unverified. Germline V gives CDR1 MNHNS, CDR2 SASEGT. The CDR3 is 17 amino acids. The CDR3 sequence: CASSSTRDTRLSYEQYF.

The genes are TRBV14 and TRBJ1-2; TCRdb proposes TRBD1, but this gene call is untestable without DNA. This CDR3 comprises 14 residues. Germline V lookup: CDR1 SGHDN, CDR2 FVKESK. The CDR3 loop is CASSPRQTNYGYTF.

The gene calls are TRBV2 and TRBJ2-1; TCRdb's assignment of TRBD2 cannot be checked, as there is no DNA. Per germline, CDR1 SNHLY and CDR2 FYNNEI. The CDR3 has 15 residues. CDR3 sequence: CASRSLAGKYNEQFF.

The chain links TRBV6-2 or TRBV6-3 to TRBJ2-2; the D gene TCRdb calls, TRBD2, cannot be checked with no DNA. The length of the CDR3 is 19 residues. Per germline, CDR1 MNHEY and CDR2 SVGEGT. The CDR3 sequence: CASRLTGLAGGFYTGELFF.

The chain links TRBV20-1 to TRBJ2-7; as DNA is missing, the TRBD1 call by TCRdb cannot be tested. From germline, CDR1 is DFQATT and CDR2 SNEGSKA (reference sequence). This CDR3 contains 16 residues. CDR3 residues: CSARPLAGGASYEQYF.

CDR3 loop: CSGTGLAASEQFF. The chain uses TRBV20-1 and TRBJ2-1; TCRdb's assignment of TRBD2 cannot be checked, as there is no DNA. This CDR3 has 13 residues. Germline CDR1 DFQATT, CDR2 SNEGSKA (reference sequence).

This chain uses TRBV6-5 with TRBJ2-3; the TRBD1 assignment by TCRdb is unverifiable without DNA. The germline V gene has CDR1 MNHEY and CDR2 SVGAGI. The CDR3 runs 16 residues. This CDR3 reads CASSFTNRGPGDTQYF.